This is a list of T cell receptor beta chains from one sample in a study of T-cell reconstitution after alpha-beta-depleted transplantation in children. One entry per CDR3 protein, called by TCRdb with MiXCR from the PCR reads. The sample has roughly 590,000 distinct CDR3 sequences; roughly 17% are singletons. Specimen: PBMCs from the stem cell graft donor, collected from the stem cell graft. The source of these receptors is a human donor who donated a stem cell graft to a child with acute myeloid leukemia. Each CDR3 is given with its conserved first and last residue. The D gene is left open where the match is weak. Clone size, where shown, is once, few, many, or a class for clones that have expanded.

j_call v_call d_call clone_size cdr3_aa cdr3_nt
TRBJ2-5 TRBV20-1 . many CSASRFRGTQETQYF TGCAGTGCCAGCCGTTTCAGGGGAACCCAAGAGACCCAGTACTTC
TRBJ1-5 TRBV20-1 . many CSAWRPGHGRWNQPQHF TGCAGTGCTTGGCGTCCGGGACACGGAAGGTGGAATCAGCCCCAGCATTTT
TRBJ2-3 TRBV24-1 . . CATSDSSWGALTQYF TGTGCCACCAGTGATTCCTCGTGGGGGGCGTTGACGCAGTATTTT
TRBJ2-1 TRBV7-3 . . CASSISGNEQFF TGTGCCAGCAGCATCAGTGGCAATGAGCAGTTCTTC
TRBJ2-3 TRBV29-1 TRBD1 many CSVEDWDRETDTQYF TGCAGCGTTGAGGACTGGGACAGGGAGACAGATACGCAGTATTTT
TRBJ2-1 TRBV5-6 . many CASSRGGGEQFF TGTGCCAGCTCCCGGGGTGGAGGTGAGCAGTTCTTC
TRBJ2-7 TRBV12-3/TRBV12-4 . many CASSTGGSSYEQYF TGTGCCAGCAGTACAGGTGGGAGCTCCTACGAGCAGTACTTC
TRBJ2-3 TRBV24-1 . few CATSVSPRTDTQYF TGTGCCACCAGTGTTTCCCCCCGCACAGATACGCAGTATTTT
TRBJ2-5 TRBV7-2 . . CASSHIGRVAQETQYF TGTGCCAGCAGCCACATCGGCAGGGTCGCCCAAGAGACCCAGTACTTC
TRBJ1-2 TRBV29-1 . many CSVEGGDSGYTF TGCAGCGTTGAAGGGGGGGATTCAGGCTACACCTTC
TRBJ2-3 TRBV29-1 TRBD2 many CSVPTSGGQDTQYF TGCAGCGTGCCGACTAGCGGGGGGCAAGATACGCAGTATTTT
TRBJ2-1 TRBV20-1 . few CSARVGAPGEQFF TGCAGTGCTAGAGTAGGCGCGCCGGGGGAGCAGTTCTTC
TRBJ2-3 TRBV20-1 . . CSASLGGDIDTQYF TGCAGTGCTAGCTTGGGGGGTGATATAGATACGCAGTATTTT
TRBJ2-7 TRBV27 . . CASSRDPWREQYF TGTGCCAGCAGTAGGGACCCTTGGCGGGAGCAGTACTTC
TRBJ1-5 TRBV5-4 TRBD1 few CASSLVGQGGGVGNQPQHF TGTGCCAGCAGCTTGGTCGGACAGGGCGGGGGAGTCGGCAATCAGCCCCAGCATTTT
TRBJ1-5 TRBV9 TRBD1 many CASSAQGEYQPQHF TGTGCCAGCAGCGCTCAGGGGGAATATCAGCCCCAGCATTTT
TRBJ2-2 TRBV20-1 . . CCARDLRGGGNTGELFF TGCTGCGCTAGAGATCTGCGAGGGGGAGGGAACACCGGGGAGCTGTTTTTT
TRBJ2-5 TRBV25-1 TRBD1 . CASSVPGGETQYF TGTGCCAGCAGCGTTCCAGGGGGAGAGACCCAGTACTTC
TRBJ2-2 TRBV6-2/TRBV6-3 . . CASITQRGRDEMFF TGTGCCAGCATCACCCAGAGGGGCAGGGATGAGATGTTTTTT
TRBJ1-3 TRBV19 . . CASSIDGGVRNTIYF TGTGCCAGTAGTATAGATGGCGGGGTGCGGAACACCATATATTTT
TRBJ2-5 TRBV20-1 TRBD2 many CSARTSGVETQYF TGCAGTGCTAGGACTAGCGGGGTGGAGACCCAGTACTTC
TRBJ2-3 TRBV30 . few CAWSARVDTQYF TGTGCCTGGAGCGCGCGCGTTGATACGCAGTATTTT
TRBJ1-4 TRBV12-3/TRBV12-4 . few CASRGTDEKLFF TGTGCCAGCAGGGGGACGGATGAAAAACTGTTTTTT
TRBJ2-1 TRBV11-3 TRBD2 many CASSLGSGAYNEQFF TGTGCCAGCAGCTTAGGTAGCGGGGCCTACAATGAGCAGTTCTTC
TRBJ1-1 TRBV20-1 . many CSAAGREFMNTEAFF TGCAGTGCTGCCGGTCGGGAATTCATGAACACTGAAGCTTTCTTT
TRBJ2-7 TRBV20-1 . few CSVFTSYEQYF TGCAGTGTTTTCACGTCCTACGAGCAGTACTTC
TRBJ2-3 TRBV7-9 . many CASSPSLDFEDTQYF TGTGCCAGCAGCCCGTCGTTAGATTTCGAAGATACGCAGTATTTT
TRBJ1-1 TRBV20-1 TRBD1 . CSAIIRQGGGTEAFF TGCAGTGCTATTATTCGACAGGGGGGAGGCACTGAAGCTTTCTTT
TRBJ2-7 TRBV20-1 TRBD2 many CSAGGLADYEQYF TGCAGTGCCGGGGGACTAGCAGACTACGAGCAGTACTTC
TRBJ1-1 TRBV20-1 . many CSARTPMGTEAFF TGCAGTGCCCGGACGCCGATGGGCACTGAAGCTTTCTTT
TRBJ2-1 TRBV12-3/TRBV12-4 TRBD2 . CASSFPSGGLSSYNEQFF TGTGCCAGCAGTTTCCCTAGCGGGGGCCTAAGCTCCTACAATGAGCAGTTCTTC
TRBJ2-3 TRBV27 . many CASSSGTLSTDTQYF TGTGCCAGCAGTTCGGGGACTCTAAGCACAGATACGCAGTATTTT
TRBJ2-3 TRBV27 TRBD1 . CASSPGTGVGGTDTQYF TGTGCCAGCAGTCCCGGGACAGGGGTGGGGGGCACAGATACGCAGTATTTT
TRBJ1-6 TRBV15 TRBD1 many CATSRDFDRGTSPLHF TGTGCCACCAGCAGAGATTTCGACAGGGGCACCTCACCCCTCCACTTT
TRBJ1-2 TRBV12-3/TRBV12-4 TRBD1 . CTISLSTGGFGYTF TGTACCATCAGTTTATCGACAGGGGGTTTTGGCTACACCTTC
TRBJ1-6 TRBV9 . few CASGPPYNSPLHF TGTGCCAGCGGGCCTCCTTATAATTCACCCCTCCACTTT
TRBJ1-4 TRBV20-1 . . CSARVGVATNEKLFF TGCAGTGCTAGAGTCGGGGTCGCAACTAATGAAAAACTGTTTTTT
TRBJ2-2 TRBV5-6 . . CASSLIGPSGELFF TGTGCCAGCAGCTTGATCGGGCCATCCGGGGAGCTGTTTTTT
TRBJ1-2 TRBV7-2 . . CASNIQMGDYGYTF TGTGCCAGCAACATACAAATGGGGGATTATGGCTACACCTTC